What follows describes a single T cell receptor (beta chain). Its antigen is not yet known. Per-nucleotide qualities are absent, and no much larger clonotype sits a single base away. The CDR3 goes from the cysteine to the phenylalanine over 15 residues. Only the CDR3 portion is preserved as DNA: 45 bases, with reading frame beginning at the first base. V loses 0 bases, J loses 10 bases, and the germline ends lie 13 bases apart. CDR1 is given as ENHRY and CDR2 as SYGVKD, both from the germline V gene. The sample comes from a study of a mutant IDH1 vaccine in newly diagnosed glioma (dated by TCRdb to the early 2020s). General notes on the study: Patients received eight vaccinations in weeks 1, 3, 5, 7, 11, 15, 19 and 23, corresponding to visits V03 through V10. Vaccination was initiated 4-6 weeks after radiotherapy alone, or concurrently with temozolomide cycles in the chemotherapy-containing groups. Peripheral blood samples were drawn at six visits, namely V03 (baseline), V05, V07, V10, V12 and V13. Before enrollment, most patients had been given radiochemotherapy with temozolomide as standard therapy, while the rest had received either radiotherapy alone or temozolomide alone. Of the roughly 33 treated patients, around 60% were male and approximately 38% were female, and the mean age was approximately 40 years. Longitudinal TCRB deep sequencing was performed for roughly 27 treated patients wherever samples were available for exploratory analyses. Study-level results and caveats: No apparent relationship was observed between pseudoprogression and alterations in the top peripheral T cell clonotypes detected by TCRB sequencing. It was noted by the authors that analyses of patient blood samples could not be reproduced owing to sample limitations. PBMC samples for TCRB deep sequencing were selected based on availability. Immune responses induced by the vaccine were seen in roughly 95% of patients across multiple MHC alleles.

The protocol used for the library was the immunoSEQ multiplex PCR assay. Following the manufacturer's protocol, the hsTCRB Kit was used to amplify rearranged TCR beta chain sequences. An Illumina MiSeq was used to sequence the TCRB libraries. Per the authors' processing: The proprietary platform of the kit vendor was used for demultiplexing, trimming and gene mapping. Here the immuneACCESS table is served through TCRdb, limited to in-frame sequences with V and J called. Missing clones are a known gap in these copies; in checked studies unresolved V genes cover under half, and the rest lacks a known reason. Clone size and V and J calls were adopted from that table, with D and trimming inferred from the DNA. For this sample the table gives roughly 130,000 clones, of which about 80% were detected only once. Jointly, the top ten make up 5.5% of the sample. Taken with the paper, the label for time point translates to: week 11, during vaccination. Each vaccine dose was 300 ug of a 20-mer mutant IDH1 peptide in Montanide, given subcutaneously with topical imiquimod. Newly diagnosed WHO grade 3 or 4 IDH1-mutant astrocytomas showing loss of nuclear ATRX were present in the donors. The samples were drawn from NOA16, a multicentre, single-arm, open-label phase I trial in Germany that tested a mutant IDH1 peptide vaccine in humans for the first time. Genomic DNA for TCRB sequencing was extracted from EDTA blood using the DNeasy Blood and Tissue Kit.

This specimen consisted of PBMCs, obtained from a glioma patient whose treatment included an IDH1 peptide vaccine. The receptor's source is a man between 40 and 49 years old with glioma. The V gene is TRBV10-3 and the J gene is TRBJ1-6, with no D gene named confidently. CDR3 reads: CAISESMGSGSPLHF. The DNA sequence is given as TGTGCCATCAGTGAGTCGATGGGGAGCGGATCACCCCTCCACTTT.